This T cell receptor (beta chain) was recovered during a study of T cells in narcolepsy (dated by TCRdb to the late 2010s). General notes on the study: Patients with narcolepsy type 1 or type 2 (NT1, NT2) and healthy control donors were enrolled in the study. The study used TCR Vbeta sequencing to track clonotypes in blood and CSF while looking for autoreactive T cells in narcolepsy patients that target self-antigens of hypocretin neurons (hypocretin, TRIB2). Overall results and qualifications from the work: Some blood memory CD4+ repertoires from patients and controls contained no sequences matching autoreactive T cell clones. According to the report, autoreactive clonotypes were detected serially in the blood of the same patients and of different patients, but not in healthy controls. Patients and controls had comparable numbers of sequenced blood memory CD4+ clonotypes, averaging about 37,000 and 33,000, respectively. HCRT-specific and TRIB2-specific autoreactive clonotypes were highlighted in plots that compared CD4+ T cell clonotypes in CSF versus blood from the same patient.

A word on this clone: Its antigen is unknown. No base qualities exist here, and no much larger clone lies one base off it.

For TCR Vbeta sequencing, memory CD4+ T cells were sorted ex vivo from the peripheral blood of narcolepsy patients and healthy controls. The germline V gene (reference sequence) specifies SGHNT as CDR1 and YYREEE as CDR2. From the cysteine through the phenylalanine, the CDR3 covers 15 amino acids. Only the CDR3 DNA stays, 45 bases, in frame from base 1. V is pruned by 0 bases and J by 4 bases, leaving 4 bases of the junction without a gene match. Libraries were prepared through the immunoSEQ multiplex PCR assay. In TCRdb, the immuneACCESS table is reduced to in-frame sequences with V and J assigned. These tables do not hold every clone; where another copy was compared, an unresolved V gene accounts for under half, and the others remain unexplained. This sample gives over 25,000 clones in total; approximately 87% of them show up just once. The ten largest make up around 1.2% of the sample.

The sample comprised CD45RA- memory CD4+ T cells from PBMCs. What the cell subset or site label conveys for this sample: memory T cells sorted ex vivo from peripheral blood. The receptor comes from a human donor with narcolepsy. The rearrangement combines TRBV5-4 with TRBJ2-3; 8 central bases correspond to TRBD2. The DNA reads as follows: TGTGCCAGCAGCTTGGCGGGAGGGCGAGCAGATACGCAGTATTTT. This translates into CASSLAGGRADTQYF. This CDR3, with the reference TRBV5-4 and TRBJ2-3 proteins standing in past its ends, gives the full variable domain ETGVTQSPTHLIKTRGQQVTLRCSSQSGHNTVSWYQQALGQGPQFIFQYYREEENGRGNFPPRFSGLQFPNYSSELNVNALELDDSALYLCASSLAGGRADTQYFGPGTRLTVL.